The sequence of this T cell receptor beta chain was determined in a study of T cell repertoires in cytomegalovirus infection. Study in general: Both a matching HLA type and CMV infection were indicated by public TCR beta signatures. Notes on the study in general: HLA-C-restricted TCR beta clonotypes specific for CMV led the ex vivo response. Of the TCR beta families, the public ones yielded a cumulative frequency that identified carriers of CMV plus the relevant HLA.

On this clonotype: Its antigen is not identified.

TCRdb ran MiXCR on the reads and lists one entry per CDR3 protein. The repertoire holds some 440,000 distinct CDR3 sequences, with about a third as singletons. This TCR was recovered from a human donor in good health (CMV status not recorded). Some clones in this sample may be carry-over from other donors' samples. Sequencing was carried out using PBMCs.

CDR3 in DNA: TGTGCCAGCCAAAGGGTCAAGGAGGAGACCCAGTACTTC. Translated: CASQRVKEETQYF. The chain is built from TRBV6-2 or TRBV6-3 and TRBJ2-5; the D is unclear. Looked up from germline, CDR1 is MNHEY and CDR2 is SVGEGT. This CDR3 spans 13 amino acids. Trimming stripped 8 bases from V and 5 bases from J, with 15 bases between.